These 10 T cell receptor beta chains were all obtained from the same sample, sequenced in a study of shared clonotypes between healthy human individuals. Some clones are missing from TCRdb's copy, which holds only in-frame ones; the method was immunoSEQ multiplex PCR. Here the sample spans over 2 million clones, 85% to 95% being singletons. The sequenced sample consisted of naive CD4+ T cells sorted from blood. Stated subset: CD45RA+ positively selected. The receptors here all came from a man aged 18 to 30 in good health.

The chain combines TRBV10-3 with TRBJ2-1; TRBD2 matches 7 bases. Per the germline V gene, CDR1 is ENHRY and CDR2 is SYGVKD. CDR3 size: 14 residues. J gave up 7 bases and V 2 bases, and 5 bases lay outside the gene matches. DNA of the CDR3: TGTGCCATCAGTGAGCTCCCCGGGGGGAATGAGCAGTTCTTC. Translated, it gives CAISELPGGNEQFF.

The genes are TRBV5-1 and TRBJ2-5; D is possibly TRBD1 or TRBD2 (6 bases each). Trimming removed 4 bases at V and 2 bases at J, with 12 bases between. From germline, CDR1 is SGHRS and CDR2 YFSETQ. The CDR3 is made up of 14 amino acids. CDR3 coding DNA: TGCGCCAGCAGCCGAGGGGGGTATCAAGAGACCCAGTACTTC. It is translated as CASSRGGYQETQYF. The variable domain in full, completed from reference TRBV5-1 and TRBJ2-5, reads KAGVTQTPRYLIKTRGQQVTLSCSPISGHRSVSWYQQTPGQGLQFLFEYFSETQRNKGNFPGRFSGRQFSNSRSEMNVSTLELGDSALYLCASSRGGYQETQYFGPGTRLLVL.

The chain combines TRBV18 with TRBJ1-1, with D unresolved. The CDR3 loop spans 12 amino acids. Per the germline V gene, CDR1 is KGHSH and CDR2 is LQKENI. V was cut by 3 bases and J by 7 bases, with 9 bases left in between. CDR3 bases: TGTGCCAGCTCACCCGGATTGGGTGAAGCTTTCTTT. This translates into CASSPGLGEAFF.

CDR3 loop: CASSLPRATETQYF. In DNA, the CDR3 is TGCGCCAGCAGCCTCCCCCGGGCGACGGAGACCCAGTACTTC. The genes are TRBV10-1 and TRBJ2-5, with unresolved D. The CDR3 sequence is 14 residues long. Germline values: CDR1 WNHNN, CDR2 SYGVQD (reference sequence). Trimming removed 6 bases from V and 5 bases from J, with 16 bases in between.

This rearrangement joins TRBV30 to TRBJ1-1; D is perhaps TRBD1 (6 bases). The CDR3 is 15 amino acids. The V end lost 0 bases, the J end lost 5 bases, and 16 bases lay between the germline ends. Germline assignment: CDR1 GTSNPN and CDR2 SVGIG (reference sequence). The CDR3 region is CAWSVRRVQGTEAFF. CDR3 in DNA: TGTGCCTGGAGTGTACGGAGGGTCCAGGGGACTGAAGCTTTCTTT.

A single count supports this clone. J is TRBJ2-3 and V is TRBV7-9, with a possible D match to TRBD2 (5 bases). Trimming pared 4 bases from V and 2 bases from J, leaving 13 bases between. CDR3 size: 15 residues. Germline CDR1 and CDR2: SEHNR and FQNEAQ (reference sequence). CDR3 in amino acids: CASSYNGEYTDTQYF. For the CDR3, the DNA is TGTGCCAGCAGCTATAACGGGGAGTACACAGATACGCAGTATTTT. The variable domain in full, completed from reference TRBV7-9 and TRBJ2-3, reads DTGVSQNPRHKITKRGQNVTFRCDPISEHNRLYWYRQTLGQGPEFLTYFQNEAQLEKSRLLSDRFSAERPKGSFSTLEIQRTEQGDSAMYLCASSYNGEYTDTQYFGPGTRLTVL.

CDR3 sequence (DNA): TGTGCCAGCCGAAAGGGGTCATATGGCTACACCTTC. Protein sequence: CASRKGSYGYTF. The chain has TRBV27 and TRBJ1-2; maybe TRBD1 (5 bases). Germline assignment: CDR1 MNHEY and CDR2 SMNVEV (reference sequence). CDR3 length: 12 residues. V gave up 8 bases and J gave up 5 bases, with 12 bases separating them.

The genes are TRBV19 and TRBJ1-2; 8 nucleotides agree with TRBD1. J gave up 6 bases and V 1 base, and 13 bases lay outside the gene matches. Germline V CDR1 and CDR2: LNHDA, SQIVND (reference sequence). The CDR3 length is 17 residues. The CDR3 sequence: CASSIGGQARDLHGYTF. The CDR3 region has the DNA TGTGCCAGTAGTATAGGGGGACAGGCGAGAGATTTGCATGGCTACACCTTC.

The sample holds one count of this clone. The chain carries TRBV5-4 and TRBJ1-1; 7 positions agree with TRBD1. Germline V lookup: CDR1 SGHNT, CDR2 YYREEE (reference sequence). This CDR3 region has 14 residues. V shed 4 bases, J shed 7 bases, and the junction held 10 bases outside the gene matches. DNA for the CDR3: TGTGCCAGCAGCCTGGACAGGAACTCAGGTGAAGCTTTCTTT. This translates into CASSLDRNSGEAFF.

The chain recombines TRBV5-1 with TRBJ2-7; tentatively, D is TRBD1 (6 bases). Looked up from germline, CDR1 is SGHRS and CDR2 is YFSETQ. The CDR3 contains 12 residues. V lost 3 bases to trimming and J lost 6 bases, with 10 bases between them. In DNA form, the CDR3 reads TGCGCCAGCAGCTCTACAGGGACCGAGCAGTACTTC. This encodes CASSSTGTEQYF.